The 4 T cell receptor beta chains given below trace back to one sample, sequenced in a study of blood T cell repertoires in COVID-19. The repertoire was sequenced with immunoSEQ multiplex PCR; TCRdb's copy has only in-frame clones and lacks some. Here the sample spans around 480,000 clones, 87% being singletons. Specimen: PBMCs or T cells enriched from blood (not recorded which). Receptor source: a woman aged 18-29 years who had recovered from COVID-19.

As DNA, the CDR3 is TGTGCCAGCAGCCAAGGGGCCCCGTCCTACTATGGCTACACCTTC. The encoded protein is CASSQGAPSYYGYTF. The gene calls are TRBV7-2 and TRBJ1-2; D might be TRBD1 (5 bases). V was pared by 5 bases and J by 3 bases, with 16 bases between. CDR3 size: 15 residues. In germline, CDR1 is SGHTA, CDR2 FQGNSA.

The chain links TRBV9 to TRBJ1-3; perhaps TRBD1 as D (6 bases). The CDR3 contains 14 residues. Deletions cut 4 bases from V and 2 bases from J, with 10 bases between. CDR1 SGDLS and CDR2 YYNGEE come from the germline V gene. CDR3 in DNA: TGTGCCAGCAGCTCGGGACAAGCTGGAAACACCATATATTTT. This gives the protein CASSSGQAGNTIYF. The entire variable domain, with the rest obtained from reference TRBV9 and TRBJ1-3, is as follows: DSGVTQTPKHLITATGQRVTLRCSPRSGDLSVYWYQQSLDQGLQFLIQYYNGEERAKGNILERFSAQQFPDLHSELNLSSLELGDSALYFCASSSGQAGNTIYFGEGSWLTVV.

On this clone: Distinct nucleotide sequences in the sample also encode this CDR3. The rearrangement uses TRBV5-4 and TRBJ2-7, with 7 bases fitting TRBD1. This CDR3 is 14 amino acids long. Germline V gene sequence: CDR1 SGHNT, CDR2 YYREEE (reference sequence). V lost 3 bases, J lost 2 bases, and 5 bases stayed unmatched. The CDR3 spells CASSSRDRAYEQYF. DNA for the CDR3: TGTGCCAGCAGCTCCCGGGACAGAGCCTACGAGCAGTACTTC.

V is TRBV29-1 and J is TRBJ1-3; a possible D gene is TRBD1 (6 bases). The CDR3 is 13 amino acids. Deletions cut 3 bases from V and 4 bases from J, with 10 bases between. Germline CDR1 is SQVTM and CDR2 is ANQGSEA. Written as DNA, the CDR3 is TGCAGCGTTGAGGGGGCTTCCGGAAACACCATATATTTT. Residues: CSVEGASGNTIYF.